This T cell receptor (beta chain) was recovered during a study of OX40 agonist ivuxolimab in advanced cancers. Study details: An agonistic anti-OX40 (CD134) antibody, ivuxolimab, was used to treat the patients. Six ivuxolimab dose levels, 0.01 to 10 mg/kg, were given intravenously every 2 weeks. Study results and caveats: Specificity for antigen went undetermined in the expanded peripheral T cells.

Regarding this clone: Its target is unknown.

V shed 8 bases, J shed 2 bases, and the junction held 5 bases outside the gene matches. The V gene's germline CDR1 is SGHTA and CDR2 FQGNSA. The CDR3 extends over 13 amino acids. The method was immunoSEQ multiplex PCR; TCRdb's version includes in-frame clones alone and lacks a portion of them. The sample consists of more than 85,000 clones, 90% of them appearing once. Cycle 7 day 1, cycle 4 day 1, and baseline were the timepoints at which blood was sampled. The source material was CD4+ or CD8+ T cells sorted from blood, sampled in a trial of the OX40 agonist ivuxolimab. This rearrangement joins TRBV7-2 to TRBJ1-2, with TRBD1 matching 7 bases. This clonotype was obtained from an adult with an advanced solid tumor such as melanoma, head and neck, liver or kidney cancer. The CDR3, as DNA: TGTGCCAGCGGCCGGGACAGAAACTATGGCTACACCTTC. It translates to CASGRDRNYGYTF.